Following are 27 T cell receptor beta chains from one sample sequenced in a study of blood T cell repertoires in COVID-19. Method: immunoSEQ multiplex PCR; TCRdb's copy keeps in-frame clones and lacks some. Found here are a few hundred thousand clones, 88% of them singletons; the top ten hold roughly 2.5%. The sample taken for sequencing was PBMCs or T cells enriched from blood (not recorded which). These receptor sequences come from a woman aged 40-49 years with acute COVID-19.

The rearrangement joins TRBV7-2 to TRBJ1-3; TRBD1 matches at 8 bases. Germline lookup yields CDR1 SGHTA and CDR2 FQGNSA. The CDR3 extends over 19 amino acids. Germline trimming cut 5 bases from V and 0 bases from J; bases unmatched to any gene: 15. CDR3 coding DNA: TGTGCCAGCAGCCCATTCGCGGGGCAGGGGGCCCACTCTGGAAACACCATATATTTT. This encodes CASSPFAGQGAHSGNTIYF.

This rearrangement joins TRBV18 to TRBJ1-2, with a tentative D call TRBD1 (5 bases). The V end was cut by 3 bases, the J end by 1 base, with 9 bases between. Germline assignment: CDR1 KGHSH and CDR2 LQKENI. The CDR3 runs 14 residues. The CDR3 region is CASSPTENNYGYTF. CDR3 nucleotides: TGTGCCAGCTCACCGACAGAGAATAACTATGGCTACACCTTC.

The V and J genes are TRBV19 and TRBJ2-1; no clear D. The CDR3 loop spans 13 amino acids. V was shortened by 4 bases and J by 7 bases, with 11 bases between the two germline ends. Germline values: CDR1 LNHDA, CDR2 SQIVND (reference sequence). CDR3 DNA: TGTGCCAGTAGTACATTCGAGAAGAATGAGCAGTTCTTC. The encoded protein is CASSTFEKNEQFF.

V gene TRBV2 combines with J gene TRBJ1-5; D is unclear. The length of the CDR3 is 15 residues. Per germline, CDR1 SNHLY and CDR2 FYNNEI. V dropped 7 bases and J dropped 3 bases, with 16 bases sitting between them. The CDR3 protein is CASTESGWDNQPQHF. CDR3 nucleotides: TGTGCCAGCACCGAAAGCGGTTGGGACAATCAGCCCCAGCATTTT.

The chain joins TRBV2 to TRBJ1-2; weak D call: TRBD1 (6 bases). The CDR3 has 16 amino acids. The ends were cut back, 11 bases at V and 1 base at J, with 23 bases in the middle. The germline gives CDR1 SNHLY, CDR2 FYNNEI. The CDR3 bases are TGTGCCCCCAAAGGCGCCGGGAGGGGGGTTAACTATGGCTACACCTTC. It is translated as CAPKGAGRGVNYGYTF.

V usage is TRBV15 and J usage is TRBJ2-1, with a possible D match to TRBD1 (6 bases). The V end lost 2 bases, the J end lost 10 bases, and 18 bases lay between the germline ends. Germline values: CDR1 LNHNV, CDR2 YYDKDF (reference sequence). CDR3 length: 15 residues. CDR3 sequence (DNA): TGTGCCACCAGCAGAACCAACAGGGCCCAAAACGAGCAGTTCTTC. Its translation: CATSRTNRAQNEQFF.

The chain joins TRBV2 to TRBJ2-1, with 13 bases aligning to TRBD2. Trimming took 8 bases from V and 9 from J; bases not matched to a gene: 13. The CDR3 consists of 16 residues. Germline lookup yields CDR1 SNHLY and CDR2 FYNNEI. The CDR3 coding sequence is TGTGCCAGCCAACTAGCGGGAGGGCCCCGCGGGGGTGAGCAGTTCTTC. This gives the protein CASQLAGGPRGGEQFF.

This clone was detected once. J is TRBJ2-1 and V is TRBV6-5; 7 positions agree with TRBD1. Germline V gene lookup returns CDR1 MNHEY and CDR2 SVGAGI. The CDR3 spans 14 residues. V lost 5 bases and J lost 2; bases outside the gene matches: 3. This CDR3 reads CASSTGQTYNEQFF. CDR3 sequence (DNA): TGTGCCAGCAGTACGGGACAGACCTACAATGAGCAGTTCTTC.

This clone has more than one count but fewer than ten. CDR3 amino acids: CASSSGGVSTGELFF. The DNA for the CDR3 is TGTGCCAGCAGCTCCGGGGGAGTAAGCACCGGGGAGCTGTTTTTT. The V call is TRBV7-2, the J call TRBJ2-2; possibly TRBD2 for D (6 bases). The CDR3 runs to 15 residues. Deletions cut 4 bases from V and 4 bases from J, with 13 bases between. The germline gives CDR1 SGHTA, CDR2 FQGNSA.

The CDR3 here is CASSLDISGNTIYF. The CDR3 nucleotides are TGCGCCAGCAGCTTGGATATCTCTGGAAACACCATATATTTT. This rearrangement joins TRBV5-1 to TRBJ1-3; D uncertain. The germline CDR1 and CDR2 sequences are SGHRS and YFSETQ. CDR3 length: 14 amino acids. Between the trimmed V and J ends, which lost 0 bases and 0 bases, there was a span of 4 bases.

The chain employs TRBV3-1 (or the pseudogene TRBV3-2) and TRBJ1-2; 7 nucleotides agree with TRBD1. Germline CDR1 LGHDT, CDR2 YNNKEL (reference sequence). This CDR3 contains 13 residues. With 3 bases clipped from V and 3 bases from J, the junction kept 1 base outside the gene matches. CDR3 sequence: CASSQTGYYGYTF. CDR3 DNA: TGTGCCAGCAGCCAGACAGGGTACTATGGCTACACCTTC.

This clone was seen only once. The CDR3 end shows no conserved phenylalanine or tryptophan, and so a read error is likely. No DNA is shown, since the ends of the CDR3 on it are uncertain; the CDR3 is the one TCRdb lists. The rearrangement links TRBV1 to TRBJ1-4; the DNA was not used to check the table's D call, TRBD1. TRBV1 is a known pseudogene. The CDR3 sequence runs 9 residues, both termini included. The CDR3 sequence is CTSSHSPLL.

The chain uses TRBV7-2 and TRBJ2-3; 7 bases match TRBD2. There are 20 residues in the CDR3. V shed 0 bases and J 0 bases; nucleotides not matched to a gene: 15. Germline values: CDR1 SGHTA, CDR2 FQGNSA. For the CDR3, the DNA is TGTGCCAGCAGCTTAGCGAGCGGGGCCCCATATTTCCCAAGCACAGATACGCAGTATTTT. It codes for CASSLASGAPYFPSTDTQYF.

The genes are TRBV7-2 and TRBJ1-5, with TRBD1 matching 8 bases. The germline CDR1 and CDR2 sequences are SGHTA and FQGNSA. J was trimmed by 6 bases and V by 3 bases; bases with no gene match: 4. CDR3 length equals 14 residues. For the CDR3, the DNA is TGTGCCAGCAGCTTGACAGGGGCAAGTCAGCCCCAGCATTTT. Translating it yields CASSLTGASQPQHF.

CDR3: CASSYYTGELFF. The CDR3 DNA sequence: TGTGCCAGCAGTTATTACACCGGGGAGCTGTTTTTT. V usage is TRBV7-2 and J usage is TRBJ2-2; D is unresolved. The V gene's germline CDR1 is SGHTA and CDR2 FQGNSA. The V end lost 6 bases, the J end lost 3 bases, and 5 bases lay between the germline ends. This CDR3 contains 12 residues.

The CDR3 DNA reads as TGTGCCACCAGTGAGAGACAGGGTCGCGAGCAGTACTTC. It specifies CATSERQGREQYF. The chain couples TRBV24-1 to TRBJ2-7; 7 bases match TRBD1. Per the germline V gene, CDR1 is KGHDR and CDR2 is SFDVKD. CDR3 length: 13 residues. V lost 4 bases to trimming and J lost 6 bases; unmatched junction nucleotides: 5.

The chain carries TRBV6-5 and TRBJ2-5; D possibly corresponds to TRBD1 (6 bases). V was clipped by 3 bases and J by 2 bases, with 10 bases between them. CDR3 size: 14 residues. The germline gives CDR1 MNHEY, CDR2 SVGAGI. This CDR3 is CASSYGQGQETQYF. In nucleotides, the CDR3 is TGTGCCAGCAGTTATGGGCAGGGGCAAGAGACCCAGTACTTC.

The chain links TRBV5-4 to TRBJ1-1; 9 nucleotides match TRBD1. CDR1 SGHNT and CDR2 YYREEE come from the germline V gene (reference sequence). This CDR3 contains 15 residues. V shed 6 bases, J shed 0 bases, and the junction held 6 bases outside the gene matches. The CDR3 sequence: CASKGGTGMNTEAFF. CDR3 coding DNA: TGTGCCAGCAAAGGCGGGACAGGGATGAACACTGAAGCTTTCTTT.

This rearrangement joins TRBV2 to TRBJ1-3; D remains unclear. The germline V gene has CDR1 SNHLY and CDR2 FYNNEI. V was shortened by 6 bases and J by 4 bases, with 13 bases between the two germline ends. The CDR3 contains 14 residues. CDR3 nucleotides: TGTGCCAGCAGGGAGACCTTCCCCGGAAACACCATATATTTT. Its translation: CASRETFPGNTIYF.

This clone occurred once. The genes are TRBV24-1 and TRBJ2-1, with 11 bases matching TRBD2. This CDR3 region has 16 residues. From germline, CDR1 is KGHDR and CDR2 SFDVKD. V lost 1 base to trimming and J lost 9 bases; unmatched junction nucleotides: 7. The CDR3 sequence is CATSDLGTSGLAEQFF. CDR3 DNA: TGTGCCACCAGTGATTTAGGGACTAGCGGCCTCGCTGAGCAGTTCTTC.

The chain employs TRBV28 and TRBJ1-6, with TRBD1 matching over 7 bases. The CDR3 is 19 residues long. With V trimmed by 7 bases and J by 0 bases, 15 bases remained unmatched. The germline V gene has CDR1 MDHEN and CDR2 SYDVKM. CDR3 in amino acids: CASIRRAGGVSSYNSPLHF. Written as DNA, the CDR3 is TGTGCCAGCATCCGACGGGCAGGGGGTGTCAGCTCCTATAATTCACCCCTCCACTTT.

CDR3 in DNA: TGTGCCTGGAGTGTACCGTCGACGGGTAGCAATCAGCCCCAGCATTTT. Translating it yields CAWSVPSTGSNQPQHF. V and J are TRBV30 and TRBJ1-5; D ambiguous. This CDR3 has 16 amino acids. Germline V gene sequence: CDR1 GTSNPN, CDR2 SVGIG (reference sequence). V dropped 0 bases and J dropped 0 bases, with 12 bases sitting between them.

This sequence joins TRBV4-1 and TRBJ1-1, with a tentative D call TRBD1 (6 bases). Trimming cost V 2 bases and J 8 bases, with 12 bases left between them. The CDR3 contains 13 residues. From germline, CDR1 is MGHRA and CDR2 YSYEKL. CDR3 DNA: TGCGCCAGCAGCCAAAAGACAGGAGTCGAAGCTTTCTTT. Its translation is CASSQKTGVEAFF.

The V and J genes are TRBV5-1 and TRBJ1-2; 7 bases are a match to TRBD1. After removal of 5 bases from V and 3 bases from J, the junction contained 4 bases not matched to a gene. This CDR3 is built from 13 residues. Germline V lookup: CDR1 SGHRS, CDR2 YFSETQ. The CDR3 region has the DNA TGCGCCAGCAGACAGACAGGGTACTATGGCTACACCTTC. It codes for CASRQTGYYGYTF.

This sequence joins TRBV25-1 and TRBJ1-5; TRBD1 might be the D (6 bases). Germline V CDR1 and CDR2: MGHDK, SYGVNS. V was pared by 3 bases and J by 7 bases, with 13 bases between. The CDR3 is 14 residues long. The CDR3 DNA reads TGTGCCAGCAGTGAGCCAGGGGCGCGGCAGCCCCAGCATTTT. Amino acid sequence: CASSEPGARQPQHF.

The chain is built from TRBV6-2 or TRBV6-3 and TRBJ1-2; D is possibly TRBD1 (5 bases). This CDR3 has 13 amino acids. CDR1 MNHEY and CDR2 SVGEGT come from the germline V gene. V gave up 1 base and J gave up 8 bases, with 11 bases separating them. Here the CDR3 DNA reads TGTGCCAGCAGTTACTATCAGGGTGGAGGCTACACCTTC. Protein: CASSYYQGGGYTF.

This clone showed up just a few times. The genes are TRBV4-2 and TRBJ2-1; TRBD2 agrees at 10 bases. V lost 3 bases, J lost 3 bases, and 5 bases stayed unmatched. The CDR3 length is 16 residues. The germline V gene encodes CDR1 LGHNA and CDR2 YNFKEQ. The CDR3 nucleotides are TGTGCCAGCAGCCAGGATAGCGGGGGGTACTACAATGAGCAGTTCTTC. This codes for CASSQDSGGYYNEQFF.